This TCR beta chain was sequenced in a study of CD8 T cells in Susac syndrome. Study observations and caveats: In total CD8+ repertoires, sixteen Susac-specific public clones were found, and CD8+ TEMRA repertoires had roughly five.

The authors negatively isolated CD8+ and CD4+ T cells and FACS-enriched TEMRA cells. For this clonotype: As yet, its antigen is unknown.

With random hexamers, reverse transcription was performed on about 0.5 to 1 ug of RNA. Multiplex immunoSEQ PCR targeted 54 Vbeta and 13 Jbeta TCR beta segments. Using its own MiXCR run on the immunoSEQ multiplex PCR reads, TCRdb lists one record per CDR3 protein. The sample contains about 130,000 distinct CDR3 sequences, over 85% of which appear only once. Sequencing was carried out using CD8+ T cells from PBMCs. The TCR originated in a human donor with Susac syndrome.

CDR3 region: CASSVGQFQETQYF. As DNA, the CDR3 is TGTGCCAGCAGCGTAGGACAGTTCCAAGAGACCCAGTACTTC. This chain links TRBV9 with TRBJ2-5, with D possibly TRBD1 on 5 matching bases. With 0 bases removed from V and 1 base from J, the gap between germline ends came to 7 bases. From germline, CDR1 is SGDLS and CDR2 YYNGEE. CDR3 length: 14 residues.